This T cell receptor beta chain is from a study of shared clonotypes between healthy human individuals. Profiling relied on immunoSEQ multiplex PCR, and the TCRdb table lists in-frame clones only, not all of them. The sample includes about 120,000 clones, roughly two thirds of them seen just once. This CDR3 is built from 16 residues. The germline gives CDR1 LGHNA, CDR2 YNFKEQ. J was trimmed by 9 bases and V by 5 bases; bases with no gene match: 14. The sample taken for sequencing was memory CD8+ T cells sorted from blood. As to subset: CD45RO+ cells pooled with CCR7-negative TemRA cells. The sequence derives from a woman aged 25-40 years in good health. The J gene is TRBJ2-7, the V gene TRBV4-2; 12 nucleotides align to TRBD2. The CDR3 nucleotides read TGTGCCAGCAGCTCCAGCCAGACTAGCGGGAGTCTTGTGCAGTACTTC. It yields the protein CASSSSQTSGSLVQYF.